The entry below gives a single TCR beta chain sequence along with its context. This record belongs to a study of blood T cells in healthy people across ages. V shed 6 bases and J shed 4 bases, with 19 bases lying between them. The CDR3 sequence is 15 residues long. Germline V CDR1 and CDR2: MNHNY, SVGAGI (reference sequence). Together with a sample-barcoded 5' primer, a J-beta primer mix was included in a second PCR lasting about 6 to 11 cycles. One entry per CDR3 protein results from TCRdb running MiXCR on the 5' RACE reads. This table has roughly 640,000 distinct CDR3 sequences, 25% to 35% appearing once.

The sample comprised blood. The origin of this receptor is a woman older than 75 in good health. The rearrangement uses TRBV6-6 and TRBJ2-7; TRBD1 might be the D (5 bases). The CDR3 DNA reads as TGTGCCAGCAGCTCCGTACTGGACATATTATACGAGCAGTACTTC. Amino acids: CASSSVLDILYEQYF.